This TCR beta chain was captured in a study of blood T cell repertoires in COVID-19. Turning to the study itself: Collection of acute and convalescent COVID-19 samples took place in the United States, Italy and Spain. T cells, B-cell-depleted T cells, or PBMCs provided the cDNA or gDNA that served as material.

Trimming removed 5 bases from V and 0 bases from J; junction bases left unmatched: 10. The germline V gene has CDR1 LNHDA and CDR2 SQIVND (reference sequence). This CDR3 has 17 residues. In the authors' workflow: It was from reference gene primer amplification that nucleated cell counts were estimated. Only in-frame clones appear in the TCRdb table, and some are missing; sequencing was by immunoSEQ multiplex PCR. That table furnishes V, J and clone size, whereas the DNA furnished D and trimming. This table has a few hundred thousand clones, about 79% appearing once. This TCR was sampled from a man aged 50 to 59 with active or convalescent COVID-19. The chain uses TRBV19 and TRBJ1-5; 7 nucleotides match TRBD1. The sample comprised peripheral blood. The chain's CDR3 is CASSPWTGGNSNQPQHF. In nucleotides, the CDR3 is TGTGCCAGTAGTCCGTGGACAGGAGGAAATAGCAATCAGCCCCAGCATTTT.